Presented here are 25 T cell receptor beta chains from one specimen sequenced in a study of blood T cell repertoires in COVID-19 (dated by TCRdb to about 2020). Preparation of the library involved the immunoSEQ multiplex PCR assay. TCRdb obtained this table from immuneACCESS and retained in-frame rearrangements with V and J assigned. These tables miss some clones; where compared with another copy, unresolved V genes account for less than half of the shortfall, and the remainder is unexplained. Across this sample there are fewer than 200,000 clones, with 70% to 80% seen only once. Roughly 7.5% of the sample belongs to the ten largest clones. What was sequenced was peripheral blood. All receptors come from a man between 60 and 75 years old with acute or convalescent COVID-19.

A few counts support this clone. This sequence joins TRBV13 and TRBJ1-6; D uncertain. Germline lookup yields CDR1 PRHDT and CDR2 FYEKMQ (reference sequence). This CDR3 is 15 amino acids long. The germline V and J ends were trimmed by 5 bases and 2 bases, with 10 bases remaining between them. For the CDR3, the DNA is TGTGCCAGCAGCCCTTCGGGTACCTATAATTCACCCCTCCACTTT. Amino acid sequence: CASSPSGTYNSPLHF. The full variable domain, in which reference TRBV13 and TRBJ1-6 provide the parts outside the CDR3, is AAGVIQSPRHLIKEKRETATLKCYPIPRHDTVYWYQQGPGQDPQFLISFYEKMQSDKGSIPDRFSAQQFSDYHSELNMSSLELGDSALYFCASSPSGTYNSPLHFGNGTRLTVT.

In this sample, this clone turned up once. CDR3 DNA: TGTGCCAGTAAGGGGAAGACCCAGTACTTC. Protein sequence: CASKGKTQYF. The V call is TRBV19, the J call TRBJ2-5; TRBD1 is a possible D gene (5 bases). There are 10 residues in the CDR3. V shed 7 bases and J shed 6 bases, with 6 bases lying between them. The germline V gene encodes CDR1 LNHDA and CDR2 SQIVND (reference sequence). The full variable domain, its missing parts supplied by reference TRBV19 and TRBJ2-5, is DGGITQSPKYLFRKEGQNVTLSCEQNLNHDAMYWYRQDPGQGLRLIYYSQIVNDFQKGDIAEGYSVSREKKESFPLTVTSAQKNPTAFYLCASKGKTQYFGPGTRLLVL.

With regard to this clone: This is likely a read error, given that the CDR3 carries no conserved phenylalanine or tryptophan at its end. It is unclear where the CDR3 begins or ends on the DNA, so no DNA is shown, and the CDR3 is as TCRdb lists it. The chain is built from TRBV10-1 and TRBJ1-1; the table's D call, TRBD1, has no DNA check behind it. Germline values: CDR1 WNHNN, CDR2 SYGVQD (reference sequence). The CDR3 has 13 residues if both end residues are counted. The CDR3 sequence is CASSEPHRGPGRL.

The rearrangement links TRBV7-8 to TRBJ2-7, with D possibly being TRBD1 (6 bases). The CDR3 sequence is 12 residues long. V shed 1 base and J shed 11 bases, with 12 bases lying between them. Germline V lookup: CDR1 SGHVS, CDR2 FQNEAQ. CDR3 sequence reads: CASSLEQGSKYF. The CDR3 DNA is TGTGCCAGCAGCTTAGAACAGGGTAGCAAGTACTTC. The full variable domain, completed using reference TRBV7-8 and TRBJ2-7, is GAGVSQSPRYKVAKRGQDVALRCDPISGHVSLFWYQQALGQGPEFLTYFQNEAQLDKSGLPSDRFFAERPEGSVSTLKIQRTQQEDSAVYLCASSLEQGSKYFGPGTRLTVT.

This chain joins TRBV7-9 and TRBJ1-5, with D hard to call. The V and J ends lost 5 bases and 2 bases respectively, with 16 bases between them. Germline V gene data show CDR1 as SEHNR and CDR2 as FQNEAQ (reference sequence). This CDR3 has 16 amino acids. The CDR3: CASSPDLASCNQPQHF. CDR3 nucleotide sequence: TGTGCCAGCAGCCCCGATTTGGCCTCTTGCAATCAGCCCCAGCATTTT.

The chain carries TRBV2 and TRBJ2-2; D is unclear. The CDR3 contains 14 residues. V shed 7 bases and J shed 0 bases, with 9 bases lying between them. CDR1 is SNHLY and CDR2 is FYNNEI in the germline V gene. The CDR3 bases are TGTGCCAGCACGTCGGAGACGAACACCGGGGAGCTGTTTTTT. It translates to CASTSETNTGELFF.

The V gene is TRBV15, the J gene TRBJ2-5; 8 bases line up with TRBD1. V lost 5 bases to trimming and J lost 1 base; unmatched junction nucleotides: 6. This CDR3 has 15 residues. CDR1 LNHNV and CDR2 YYDKDF come from the germline V gene (reference sequence). Here the CDR3 reads CATSGRQGIQETQYF. Written as DNA, the CDR3 is TGTGCCACCAGCGGAAGACAGGGGATCCAAGAGACCCAGTACTTC.

The chain recombines TRBV11-3 with TRBJ2-2; the D is unclear. The ends were cut back, 1 base at V and 0 bases at J, with 9 bases in the middle. This CDR3 is built from 16 residues. The germline V gene encodes CDR1 SGHNT and CDR2 YENEEA. DNA of the CDR3: TGTGCCAGCAGCTTAGGTCCCCAGGCGAACACCGGGGAGCTGTTTTTT. Protein sequence: CASSLGPQANTGELFF.

CDR3 protein: CASSYSIGTGELFF. In DNA form, the CDR3 reads TGTGCCAGCAGTTACTCGATCGGCACCGGGGAGCTGTTTTTT. The J gene is TRBJ2-2, the V gene TRBV6-5; D is ambiguous. CDR1 and CDR2 (germline): MNHEY, SVGAGI. CDR3 length equals 14 residues. Trimming stripped 0 bases from V and 4 bases from J, with 6 bases between.

This sequence joins TRBV10-2 and TRBJ2-7; D might be TRBD2 (5 bases). Trimming took off 6 bases at V and 8 bases at J, with 14 bases between the two ends. CDR3 size: 12 residues. CDR1 is WSHSY and CDR2 is SAAADI in the germline V gene. CDR3 sequence (DNA): TGCGCCAGCAGCTGGACTTCCGAACAGCAGTACTTC. Its protein product is CASSWTSEQQYF.

The CDR3 nucleotides read TGTGCCAGTGGGGAACAGGGCCTTTCACCCCTCCACTTT. It specifies CASGEQGLSPLHF. This rearrangement joins TRBV19 to TRBJ1-6; perhaps TRBD1 as D (6 bases). The germline gives CDR1 LNHDA, CDR2 SQIVND (reference sequence). This CDR3 has 13 amino acids. V was trimmed by 8 bases and J by 9 bases, leaving 14 bases between them.

This chain connects TRBV7-3 to TRBJ2-5, with TRBD2 matching 11 bases. Losses at the gene ends were 5 bases for V and 5 bases for J; bases not matched to a gene: 10. There are 16 residues in the CDR3. Germline CDR1 is SGHTA and CDR2 is FQGTGA. The CDR3 reads CASSPSGGPHSETQYF. The CDR3 nucleotides are TGTGCCAGCAGCCCTAGCGGGGGGCCTCATTCGGAGACCCAGTACTTC.

The chain carries TRBV24-1 and TRBJ2-5; D call uncertain. Germline V gene data show CDR1 as KGHDR and CDR2 as SFDVKD. Trimming stripped 5 bases from V and 1 base from J, with 7 bases between. The CDR3 extends over 13 amino acids. This chain's CDR3 is CATSGTVQETQYF. In DNA, the CDR3 is TGTGCCACCAGTGGAACGGTCCAAGAGACCCAGTACTTC.

J is TRBJ1-2 and V is TRBV27, with D possibly matching TRBD1 (5 bases). This CDR3 has 14 amino acids. CDR1 is MNHEY, CDR2 SMNVEV, per germline (reference sequence). V was shortened by 3 bases and J by 5 bases, with 13 bases between the two germline ends. The CDR3 DNA is TGTGCCAGCAGTTTCTCGGGCAGGGTTTATGGCTACACCTTC. Translating it yields CASSFSGRVYGYTF.

This rearrangement joins TRBV12-5 to TRBJ1-4; 8 bases align to TRBD1. V trimming: 1 base; J trimming: 5 bases; junction bases outside the gene matches: 0. The germline V gene has CDR1 LGHNT and CDR2 FRNRAP. The CDR3 loop spans 14 amino acids. This chain's CDR3 is CASGLGQGNEKLFF. Written as DNA, the CDR3 is TGTGCTAGTGGTTTGGGACAGGGGAATGAAAAACTGTTTTTT.

V and J are TRBV28 and TRBJ1-2, with a weak D call TRBD1 (6 bases). V was shortened by 8 bases and J by 7 bases, with 11 bases between the two germline ends. The CDR3 extends over 11 amino acids. The germline CDR1 and CDR2 sequences are MDHEN and SYDVKM. CDR3 loop: CASRAGVGYTF. The CDR3, as DNA: TGTGCCAGCCGGGCAGGGGTTGGCTACACCTTC.

The rearrangement uses TRBV27 and TRBJ1-2, with 7 bases that match TRBD1. Germline-derived CDR1 and CDR2 are MNHEY and SMNVEV (reference sequence). The CDR3 contains 15 residues. The V segment lost 5 bases and the J segment 8 bases; nucleotides outside the gene matches: 14. This CDR3 is CASSIEGRGGEGYTF. The DNA of the CDR3 is TGTGCCAGCAGTATCGAAGGGAGAGGGGGCGAGGGCTACACCTTC.

The V call is TRBV28, the J call TRBJ1-1, with D unclear. The V end lost 4 bases, the J end lost 5 bases, and 5 bases lay between the germline ends. The CDR3 totals 11 residues. CDR1 is MDHEN, CDR2 SYDVKM, per germline. CDR3 protein: CASSSYTEAFF. The CDR3 DNA is TGTGCCAGCAGTTCGTATACTGAAGCTTTCTTT.

This clone was detected only a few times. The CDR3, as DNA: TGCGCCAGCAGCTTAGACAGAAGCACAGATACGCAGTATTTT. Amino acid sequence: CASSLDRSTDTQYF. The chain links TRBV5-1 to TRBJ2-3; D possibly corresponds to TRBD1 (5 bases). Trimming took off 2 bases at V and 0 bases at J, with 7 bases between the two ends. This CDR3 contains 14 residues. CDR1 SGHRS and CDR2 YFSETQ come from the germline V gene.

The J gene is TRBJ2-1, the V gene TRBV4-1; 8 bases map to TRBD1. J lost 7 bases, V lost 0 bases, and 8 bases had no gene match. The CDR3 contains 16 residues. The germline V gene encodes CDR1 MGHRA and CDR2 YSYEKL. The CDR3 nucleotides read TGCGCCAGCAGCCAAGATCAGGGGGCCTCTAGTAATGAGCAGTTCTTC. Amino acids: CASSQDQGASSNEQFF.

The rearrangement links TRBV2 to TRBJ1-2; D is possibly TRBD1 (5 bases). The CDR3 loop spans 12 amino acids. Germline V lookup: CDR1 SNHLY, CDR2 FYNNEI. Trimming took off 11 bases at V and 6 bases at J, with 16 bases between the two ends. The chain's CDR3 is CAPGGDSDGYTF. CDR3 coding DNA: TGTGCCCCCGGGGGGGACTCCGATGGCTACACCTTC.

The chain employs TRBV5-1 and TRBJ2-3; the D is unclear. The germline V gene has CDR1 SGHRS and CDR2 YFSETQ. The CDR3 loop spans 15 amino acids. Trimming left V 4 bases short and J 1 base short, with 13 bases between. In DNA, the CDR3 is TGCGCCAGCAGCGGGTCGCTTGGGCGCACAGATACGCAGTATTTT. Translation gives CASSGSLGRTDTQYF.

This chain joins TRBV7-9 and TRBJ2-1, with TRBD2 matching 8 bases. V gave up 6 bases and J gave up 10 bases; unmatched junction bases: 5. CDR3 length: 12 amino acids. The V gene's germline CDR1 is SEHNR and CDR2 FQNEAQ (reference sequence). The CDR3 DNA reads as TGTGCCAGCAGTTCGTTAGCGGGAGAGCAGTTCTTC. It yields the protein CASSSLAGEQFF.

The chain links TRBV18 to TRBJ2-7; TRBD1 agrees at 11 bases. V dropped 1 base and J dropped 5; count of bases not matched to a gene: 4. The CDR3 is 15 residues long. CDR1 is KGHSH, CDR2 LQKENI, per germline. CDR3 DNA sequence: TGTGCCAGCTCACCACTGGGACAGGGGGGGCACGAGCAGTACTTC. This gives the protein CASSPLGQGGHEQYF.

The genes are TRBV19 and TRBJ1-2, with D unresolved. The germline CDR1 and CDR2 sequences are LNHDA and SQIVND (reference sequence). CDR3 length equals 13 residues. Trimming stripped 4 bases from V and 2 bases from J, with 8 bases between. The CDR3 coding sequence is TGTGCCAGTAGTAGGAGCCCGAACTATGGCTACACCTTC. Protein: CASSRSPNYGYTF.